These T cell receptor beta chains were read from a single sample in a study of blood T cell repertoires in COVID-19. TCRdb's copy holds only in-frame clones and misses some; the assay was immunoSEQ multiplex PCR. The sample contains around 200,000 clones, approximately 87% of which appear only once. The sequenced material came from peripheral blood. The source of these receptors is a woman between 18 and 29 years old who had recovered from COVID-19. Each CDR3 is given with its conserved first and last residue. A D gene is named only where the DNA matches it firmly. Clone size is not always given. Where it is, it says once, few, many or a class for expanded clones.

V gene,J gene,D gene,clone size,CDR3 DNA,CDR3 protein
TRBV4-3,TRBJ1-1,-,-,TGCGCCAGCAGTCTAGCGAGAGAGAACACTGAAGCTTTCTTT,CASSLARENTEAFF
TRBV7-9,TRBJ1-5,-,-,TGTGCCAGCAGCTTGGGGGGTCAGCCCCAGCATTTT,CASSLGGQPQHF
TRBV24-1,TRBJ1-1,-,-,TGTGCCACCAGTGACGGCCAGGGGTTGAACACTGAAGCTTTCTTT,CATSDGQGLNTEAFF
TRBV4-2,TRBJ2-1,TRBD1,-,TGTGCCAGCAGCCAAGGGGGGGACAGGGCCTACAATGAGCAGTTCTTC,CASSQGGDRAYNEQFF
TRBV7-3,TRBJ1-1,-,-,TGTGCCAGCAGCCCTACAGGTACCACTGAAGCTTTCTTT,CASSPTGTTEAFF
TRBV7-6,TRBJ2-7,TRBD2,-,TGTGCCAGCAGCCTACAGCGGGGGGCCTACGAGCAGTACTTC,CASSLQRGAYEQYF
TRBV7-9,TRBJ1-2,TRBD1,-,TGTGCCAGCAGCTTAACCGGGACAGCGCATGGCTACACCTTC,CASSLTGTAHGYTF
TRBV5-4,TRBJ1-6,-,-,TGTGCCAGCAGCTCGCCGGGGGGTAATTCACCCCTCCACTTT,CASSSPGGNSPLHF
TRBV6-5,TRBJ1-1,-,many,TGTGCCAGCCGCGGGGACCTGAACACTGAAGCTTTCTTT,CASRGDLNTEAFF
TRBV9,TRBJ2-5,-,-,TGTGCCAGCAGCGTAGGAACAGGTCCCCCGTTGGTGGAGACCCAGTACTTC,CASSVGTGPPLVETQYF
TRBV29-1,TRBJ2-7,TRBD1,-,TGCAGCGTTGAAGGAGGGACAGACACCTACGAGCAGTACTTC,CSVEGGTDTYEQYF
TRBV10-3,TRBJ1-5,TRBD1,-,TGTGCCATCAGTGTCCGGGACAGGGGGCAGGGGCAGCCCCAGCATTTT,CAISVRDRGQGQPQHF
TRBV27,TRBJ2-7,TRBD1,-,TGTGCCAGCAGTAGGGGGACAGAGTACGAGCAGTACTTC,CASSRGTEYEQYF
TRBV19,TRBJ2-4,-,-,TGTGCCAGTAGTATAGTGAGTAGCTTGAACATTCAGTACTTC,CASSIVSSLNIQYF
TRBV12-5,TRBJ2-7,-,few,TGTGCTAGTGGTTTGCACGACAGGCCCTACGAGCAGTACTTC,CASGLHDRPYEQYF
TRBV12-3/TRBV12-4,TRBJ1-2,-,-,TGTGCCAGCACCCTGGGGGGGGGTCAGGGCTACACCTTC,CASTLGGGQGYTF
TRBV29-1,TRBJ2-5,TRBD2,once,TGCAGCCCCCTTAGACTAGCGGTCGGGGAGACCCAGTACTTC,CSPLRLAVGETQYF
TRBV7-7,TRBJ2-1,TRBD2,-,TGTGCTAGCAGCCCCAGACTAGCGGGACCCAATGAGCAGTTCTTC,CASSPRLAGPNEQFF
TRBV18,TRBJ2-6,-,once,TGTGCCAGCTCTCGCACAGGGACCACCCGGTCTGGGGCCAACGTCCTGACTTTC,CASSRTGTTRSGANVLTF
TRBV5-4,TRBJ2-1,-,once,TGTGCCAGCAGCTACTGGGGGCGTAGGAGCAATGAGCAGTTCTTC,CASSYWGRRSNEQFF
TRBV3-1/TRBV3-2,TRBJ1-5,TRBD1,-,TGTGCCAGCAGCCAGGGACAGGGGAAGGACAATCAGCCCCAGCATTTT,CASSQGQGKDNQPQHF
TRBV21-1,TRBJ1-6,-,-,TGTGCCAGCAGCAAAGTTCAGAATTCACCCCTCCACTTT,CASSKVQNSPLHF
TRBV11-2,TRBJ1-4,-,-,TGTGCCAGCAGCCCGTGGGCTACTAATGAAAAACTGTTTTTT,CASSPWATNEKLFF
TRBV29-1,TRBJ2-1,TRBD2,-,TGCAGCGTTGAAGGTAGCGGGACCTACAATGAGCAGTTCTTC,CSVEGSGTYNEQFF
TRBV5-1,TRBJ2-2,-,-,TGCGCCAGCAGCGTGGGACAAAAAGACGGGGAGCTGTTTTTT,CASSVGQKDGELFF
TRBV3-1/TRBV3-2,TRBJ2-7,-,-,TGTGCCAGCAGCCAAGAATCGTCAGGGGTCCACGAGCAGTACTTC,CASSQESSGVHEQYF
TRBV5-8,TRBJ2-1,-,-,TGTGCCAGCAGCGTACCTAGGGGCAATGAGCAGTTCTTC,CASSVPRGNEQFF
TRBV24-1,TRBJ2-1,TRBD1,-,TGTGCCACCAGTGAAACCGTGACAGGGGTTAATGAGCAGTTCTTC,CATSETVTGVNEQFF
TRBV7-6,TRBJ2-5,TRBD1,-,TGTGCCAGCAGCTTACTGGGGGACAGGGGCGAGACCCAGTACTTC,CASSLLGDRGETQYF
TRBV7-2,TRBJ1-2,-,-,TGTGCCAGCAGCTTATCAGTTTTCTATGGCTACACCTTC,CASSLSVFYGYTF
TRBV7-2,TRBJ2-3,-,-,TGTGCCAGCAGCTTATATGGGGCCTCGGATACGCAGTATTTT,CASSLYGASDTQYF
TRBV11-3,TRBJ2-3,-,-,TGTGCCAGCAGCCAGGAGGGCCTCCCGGATACGCAGTATTTT,CASSQEGLPDTQYF
TRBV28,TRBJ1-1,TRBD1,-,TGTGCCAGCAGTTTACTCCGGACAGGGGAGAACACTGAAGCTTTCTTT,CASSLLRTGENTEAFF
TRBV2,TRBJ1-2,-,-,TGTGCCAGCACCCTATGGGGGGTTGGCTACACCTTC,CASTLWGVGYTF
TRBV4-1,TRBJ2-2,-,few,TGCGCCAGCAGCCAAGCGTGGGGGGAGAGGGGCGGGGAGCTGTTTTTT,CASSQAWGERGGELFF
TRBV9,TRBJ1-2,TRBD1,-,TGTGCCAGCAGCGCCGCCGGGACAGGGATCCATGGCTACACCTTC,CASSAAGTGIHGYTF
TRBV6-5,TRBJ2-3,-,-,TGTGCCAGCAGTTACTCCACAGGGCAAGGACAAGATACGCAGTATTTT,CASSYSTGQGQDTQYF
TRBV29-1,TRBJ1-2,TRBD1,-,TGCAGCGTGGCCACTACGGAGGGGGCCCGATCTCTCTATGGCTACACCTTC,CSVATTEGARSLYGYTF
TRBV4-2,TRBJ1-2,-,-,TGTGCCAGCAGCCAAGATATGTTTGGTGCGACAGGAAACGAGTATGGCTACACCTTC,CASSQDMFGATGNEYGYTF
TRBV5-6,TRBJ1-5,-,-,TGTGCCAGCAGCTTGGCGGGGGGGCTCAATCAGCCCCAGCATTTT,CASSLAGGLNQPQHF
TRBV27,TRBJ1-2,TRBD1,few,TGTGCCAGCAGTAGGACAGGGGGCGACCTCTTTCGTCGGTATGGCTACACCTTC,CASSRTGGDLFRRYGYTF
TRBV6-5,TRBJ2-2,TRBD1,-,TGTGCCAGCAGCCTTAAGACAGGGGATACCGGGGAGCTGTTTTTT,CASSLKTGDTGELFF
TRBV4-3,TRBJ2-3,-,few,TGCGCCAGCAGCCAAGCGGCGGGGGCCACAGATACGCAGTATTTT,CASSQAAGATDTQYF
TRBV6-5,TRBJ1-3,-,-,TGTGCCAGCAGTTACTCGCCAGGACTCTCTGGAAACACCATATATTTT,CASSYSPGLSGNTIYF
TRBV27,TRBJ2-3,TRBD1,few,TGTGCCAGCAGTTCTCGACAGGGGGCAACAGATACGCAGTATTTT,CASSSRQGATDTQYF
TRBV7-2,TRBJ1-2,TRBD1,-,TGTGCCAGCAGCTCCGGACAGGCAAACTATGGCTACACCTTC,CASSSGQANYGYTF
TRBV29-1,TRBJ2-1,-,-,TGCAGCGTTGAGGTCAGGGTGCCGAATGAGCAGTTCTTC,CSVEVRVPNEQFF
TRBV14,TRBJ1-2,TRBD1,-,TGTGCCAGCAGCCTTGGACAGGGAAACTATGGCTACACCTTC,CASSLGQGNYGYTF
TRBV5-1,TRBJ2-1,TRBD1,-,TGCGCCAGCGGGTCCGGGACAGGGGGCCTCGATGAGCAGTTCTTC,CASGSGTGGLDEQFF
TRBV27,TRBJ1-5,-,-,TGTGCCAGCAGTTCCCCGGGGGGGTGTTCGGTTAAACAGCCCCAGCATTTT,CASSSPGGCSVKQPQHF
TRBV2,TRBJ2-5,TRBD2,-,TGTGCCAGCAGTGACAGTGGACTAGCGGGATTGGAGACCCAGTACTTC,CASSDSGLAGLETQYF
TRBV7-2,TRBJ1-3,-,-,TGTGCCAGCAGCTTAGGGCCAGAAGGAAACACCATATATTTT,CASSLGPEGNTIYF
TRBV19,TRBJ2-1,-,-,TGTGCCAGTAGTATTTTAGCGGAGGTATACAATGAGCAGTTCTTC,CASSILAEVYNEQFF